The 18 T cell receptor beta chains presented below share a single source sample, sequenced in a study of shared clonotypes between healthy human individuals. The assay was immunoSEQ multiplex PCR, and TCRdb's table has in-frame clones only and misses some. There are about 2.2 million clones in the sample; 85% to 95% occur only once, and roughly 1.7% lies in the top ten. Naive-designated CD8 cells lacked CD45RO, were positively enriched for CCR7, and omitted terminally differentiated effector memory CD45RA+ cells. Material for sequencing was naive CD8+ T cells from PBMCs. These receptors were taken from a man aged 18 to 35 in good health. Some clones in this sample may be carry-over from other donors' samples.

The chain couples TRBV27 to TRBJ1-1; maybe TRBD1 (5 bases). V shed 4 bases and J shed 3 bases, with 12 bases lying between them. The CDR3 has 14 residues. CDR1 and CDR2 (germline): MNHEY, SMNVEV (reference sequence). The DNA for the CDR3 is TGTGCCAGCAGTTCGCTAGACAGTTACACTGAAGCTTTCTTT. Translation gives CASSSLDSYTEAFF.

The chain carries TRBV10-3 and TRBJ2-5; 10 bases are a match to TRBD2. The trim removed 4 bases at V and 6 bases at J, leaving 20 bases unmatched. CDR1 ENHRY and CDR2 SYGVKD come from the germline V gene. The CDR3 totals 19 residues. For the CDR3, the DNA is TGTGCCATCAGTGTCTCCGCCCCGATAGCGGGAGGCGGATTAAAGACCCAGTACTTC. It translates to CAISVSAPIAGGGLKTQYF.

Comment on this clone: The same CDR3 can be traced to other DNA sequences in this sample. The chain has TRBV27 and TRBJ2-1; 12 nucleotides match TRBD2. Germline-derived CDR1 and CDR2 are MNHEY and SMNVEV (reference sequence). V was clipped by 6 bases and J by 6 bases; unmatched bases: 0. CDR3 size: 13 residues. CDR3: CASRGLAGNEQFF. The CDR3 region has the DNA TGTGCCAGCAGGGGACTAGCGGGCAATGAGCAGTTCTTC.

This rearrangement joins TRBV6-5 to TRBJ1-2; no firm D call. Germline CDR1 reads MNHEY; CDR2 reads SVGAGI. The CDR3 runs 13 residues. The V and J ends lost 5 bases and 1 base respectively, with 8 bases between them. The DNA for the CDR3 is TGTGCCAGCAGTGCGGGGATTAACTATGGCTACACCTTC. It codes for CASSAGINYGYTF.

The chain couples TRBV10-3 to TRBJ2-7, with 7 bases identical to TRBD1. Germline CDR1 and CDR2: ENHRY and SYGVKD. With V trimmed by 8 bases and J by 2 bases, 3 bases remained unmatched. This CDR3 region has 12 residues. CDR3: CAIGDSTYEQYF. In DNA, the CDR3 is TGTGCCATCGGGGACAGCACCTACGAGCAGTACTTC.

CDR3 loop: CASSQPGLAYNEQFF. In DNA form, the CDR3 reads TGTGCCAGCAGCCAACCGGGACTAGCCTACAATGAGCAGTTCTTC. This chain uses TRBV7-9 with TRBJ2-1; TRBD2 matches at 8 bases. Looked up from germline, CDR1 is SEHNR and CDR2 is FQNEAQ (reference sequence). The length of the CDR3 is 15 residues. Trimming at V came to 5 bases and at J to 2 bases, leaving 5 bases not matched to a gene.

The rearrangement joins TRBV7-3 to TRBJ2-2, with TRBD2 identical over 7 bases. In germline, CDR1 is SGHTA, CDR2 FQGTGA. The CDR3 contains 15 residues. V was clipped by 5 bases and J by 3 bases; unmatched bases: 6. CDR3 in DNA: TGTGCCAGCAGCCTCTCCCGGGGGGACACCGGGGAGCTGTTTTTT. Amino acid sequence: CASSLSRGDTGELFF.

The CDR3 here is CASSGRAGETQYF. In nucleotides, the CDR3 is TGTGCCAGCAGTGGCAGGGCGGGAGAGACCCAGTACTTC. This chain links TRBV6-5 with TRBJ2-5; D is tentatively TRBD1 or TRBD2 (5 bases each). The germline gives CDR1 MNHEY, CDR2 SVGAGI. This CDR3 comprises 13 residues. The ends were cut back, 5 bases at V and 4 bases at J, with 11 bases in the middle.

The rearrangement joins TRBV2 to TRBJ2-3, with 7 bases aligning to TRBD1. After removal of 6 bases from V and 8 bases from J, the junction contained 8 bases not matched to a gene. The CDR3 runs 13 residues. In germline, CDR1 is SNHLY, CDR2 FYNNEI. CDR3 DNA: TGTGCCAGCAGGACACAGGGGATCGGTACGCAGTATTTT. It is translated as CASRTQGIGTQYF.

The chain carries TRBV19 and TRBJ2-4; D is ambiguous. This CDR3 has 16 amino acids. Germline CDR1 is LNHDA and CDR2 is SQIVND (reference sequence). V shed 3 bases and J shed 0 bases, with 12 bases lying between them. CDR3 region: CASSMRSMLAKNIQYF. The CDR3 coding sequence is TGTGCCAGTAGTATGCGATCTATGCTAGCCAAAAACATTCAGTACTTC.

This chain joins TRBV6-5 and TRBJ2-2; tentatively, D is TRBD1 (5 bases). V was shortened by 7 bases and J by 5 bases, with 17 bases between the two germline ends. The germline V gene encodes CDR1 MNHEY and CDR2 SVGAGI. The CDR3 runs to 15 residues. The CDR3 DNA sequence: TGTGCCAGCATGATAAGGGCAGGGCAAACCGGGGAGCTGTTTTTT. Amino acid sequence: CASMIRAGQTGELFF.

The chain joins TRBV4-3 to TRBJ2-3; possible D gene TRBD2, 6 bases. Germline CDR1 LGHNA, CDR2 YSLEER. The ends were cut back, 0 bases at V and 2 bases at J, with 15 bases in the middle. The length of the CDR3 is 17 residues. The chain's CDR3 is CASSQDRGSGTTDTQYF. Written as DNA, the CDR3 is TGCGCCAGCAGCCAAGATCGGGGTAGCGGTACCACAGATACGCAGTATTTT.

J is TRBJ2-7 and V is TRBV6-1; D uncertain. Trimming removed 3 bases from V and 2 bases from J, with 5 bases in between. CDR1 is MNHNS, CDR2 SASEGT, per germline. The CDR3 spans 12 residues. Here the CDR3 DNA reads TGTGCCAGCAGTGACACAGCCTACGAGCAGTACTTC. It yields the protein CASSDTAYEQYF.

In its sample, this clone was seen once. The same CDR3 can be traced to other DNA sequences in this sample. V is TRBV11-2 and J is TRBJ2-7, with D maybe TRBD2 (6 bases). Trimming shortened V by 1 base and J by 2 bases, and 9 bases separated the two germline ends. This CDR3 spans 14 amino acids. CDR1 and CDR2 from the germline V gene are SGHAT and FQNNGV. CDR3: CASSLGGTPYEQYF. The CDR3 DNA follows: TGTGCCAGCAGCTTAGGCGGGACCCCCTACGAGCAGTACTTC.

This chain connects TRBV6-1 to TRBJ1-1; D not resolved. V dropped 7 bases and J dropped 1 base, with 13 bases sitting between them. Germline V lookup: CDR1 MNHNS, CDR2 SASEGT. This CDR3 is 14 amino acids long. CDR3 sequence reads: CASKQRTENTEAFF. The CDR3, as DNA: TGTGCCAGCAAACAGAGGACGGAGAACACTGAAGCTTTCTTT.

The genes are TRBV6-5 and TRBJ2-3, with TRBD1 matching over 11 bases. Trimming cost V 4 bases and J 4 bases; bases outside gene matches: 7. CDR1 and CDR2 (germline): MNHEY, SVGAGI. There are 16 residues in the CDR3. The CDR3 region is CASSSGDRGWSDTQYF. The CDR3 coding sequence is TGTGCCAGCAGTTCAGGGGACAGGGGGTGGTCAGATACGCAGTATTTT.

The chain recombines TRBV27 with TRBJ1-1; D possibly corresponds to TRBD1 (5 bases). In germline, CDR1 is MNHEY, CDR2 SMNVEV (reference sequence). V lost 2 bases and J 1 base, leaving 11 bases between the germline ends. The CDR3 is 15 amino acids. DNA of the CDR3: TGTGCCAGCAGTTTAGGGACGGAGCCGAACACTGAAGCTTTCTTT. Amino acids: CASSLGTEPNTEAFF.

V usage is TRBV4-1 and J usage is TRBJ1-2; 9 bases line up with TRBD1. The CDR3 totals 16 residues. CDR1 is MGHRA, CDR2 YSYEKL, per germline. V trimming: 5 bases; J trimming: 7 bases; junction bases outside the gene matches: 14. CDR3 amino acids: CASSDRDRAVQRGYTF. The CDR3 nucleotides are TGCGCCAGCAGCGACCGGGACAGGGCGGTACAGCGTGGCTACACCTTC.